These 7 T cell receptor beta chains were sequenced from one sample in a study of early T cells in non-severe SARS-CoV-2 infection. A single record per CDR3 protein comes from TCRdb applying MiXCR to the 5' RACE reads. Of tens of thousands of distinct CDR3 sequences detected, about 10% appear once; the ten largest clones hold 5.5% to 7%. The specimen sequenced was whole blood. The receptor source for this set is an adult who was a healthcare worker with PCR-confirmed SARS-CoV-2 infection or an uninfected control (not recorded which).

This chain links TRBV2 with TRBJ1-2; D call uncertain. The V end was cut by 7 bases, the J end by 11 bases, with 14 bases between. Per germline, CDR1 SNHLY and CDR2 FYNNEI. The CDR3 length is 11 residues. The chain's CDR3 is CASKSGRRYTF. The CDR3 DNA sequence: TGTGCCAGCAAGTCAGGTCGGAGGTACACCTTC.

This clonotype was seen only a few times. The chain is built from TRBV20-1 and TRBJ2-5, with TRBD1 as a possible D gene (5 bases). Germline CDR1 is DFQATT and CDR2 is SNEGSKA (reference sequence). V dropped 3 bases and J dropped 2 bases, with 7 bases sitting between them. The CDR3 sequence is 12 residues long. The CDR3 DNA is TGCAGTGCTAGTAGACAGCAAGAGACCCAGTACTTC. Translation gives CSASRQQETQYF.

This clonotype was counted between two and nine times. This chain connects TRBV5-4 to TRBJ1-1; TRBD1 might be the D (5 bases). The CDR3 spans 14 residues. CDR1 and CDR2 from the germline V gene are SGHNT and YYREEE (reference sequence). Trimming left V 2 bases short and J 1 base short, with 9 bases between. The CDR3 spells CASSFGTSNTEAFF. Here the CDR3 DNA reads TGTGCCAGCAGCTTCGGGACTTCGAACACTGAAGCTTTCTTT.

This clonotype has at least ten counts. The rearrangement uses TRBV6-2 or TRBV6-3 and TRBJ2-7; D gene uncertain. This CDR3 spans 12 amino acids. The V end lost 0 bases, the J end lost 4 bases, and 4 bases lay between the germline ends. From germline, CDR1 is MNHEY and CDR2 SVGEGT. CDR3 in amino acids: CASSYSHYEQYF. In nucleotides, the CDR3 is TGTGCCAGCAGTTACTCACATTACGAGCAGTACTTC.

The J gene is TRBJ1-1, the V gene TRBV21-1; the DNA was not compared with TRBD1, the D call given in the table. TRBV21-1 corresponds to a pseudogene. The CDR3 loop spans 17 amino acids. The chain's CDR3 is CASSPSGDNSLNTEAFF. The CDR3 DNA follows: TGTGCCAGCAGCCCAAGCGGGGACAACTCATTGAACACTGAAGCTTTCTTT.

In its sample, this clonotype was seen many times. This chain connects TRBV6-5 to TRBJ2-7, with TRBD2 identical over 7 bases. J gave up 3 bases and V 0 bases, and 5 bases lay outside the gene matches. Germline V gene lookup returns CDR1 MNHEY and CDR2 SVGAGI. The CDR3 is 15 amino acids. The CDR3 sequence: CASSYSSGTFYEQYF. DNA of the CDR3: TGTGCCAGCAGTTACTCCAGCGGGACCTTCTACGAGCAGTACTTC.

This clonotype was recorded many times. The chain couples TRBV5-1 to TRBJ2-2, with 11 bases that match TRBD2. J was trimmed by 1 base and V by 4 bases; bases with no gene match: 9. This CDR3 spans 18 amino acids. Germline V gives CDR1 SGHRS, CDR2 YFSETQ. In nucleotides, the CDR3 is TGCGCCAGCAGCCTACCAATTACTAGCGGGAGGAACACCGGGGAGCTGTTTTTT. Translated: CASSLPITSGRNTGELFF.